This passage covers 9 T cell receptor beta chains from one sample sequenced in a study of patients and donors after allogeneic stem cell transplantation. TCRdb redid the calling of the RT-PCR reads with MiXCR, one entry per CDR3 protein. This repertoire shows 190,000 or so distinct CDR3 sequences, more than 35% found once; its top ten account for around a tenth. Material for sequencing was blood, either unsorted or a sorted T cell fraction (not recorded which). These receptors originate from a human donor who was either an allogeneic HSCT recipient or a stem cell or donor lymphocyte infusion donor (not recorded which). It is not recorded whose cells these are; they may come from a transplant donor.

The rearrangement uses TRBV7-2 and TRBJ2-1, with a weak D call TRBD2 (6 bases). The CDR3 covers 15 residues. The V end lost 1 base, the J end lost 8 bases, and 15 bases lay between the germline ends. The germline V gene has CDR1 SGHTA and CDR2 FQGNSA. DNA for the CDR3: TGTGCCAGCAGCTTAGTATCGGCGCGGGGAGATGAGCAGTTCTTC. It translates to CASSLVSARGDEQFF.

This clonotype was picked up a small number of times. The chain couples TRBV7-9 to TRBJ1-2; D ambiguous. Trimming stripped 2 bases from V and 8 bases from J, with 12 bases between. The germline gives CDR1 SEHNR, CDR2 FQNEAQ (reference sequence). This CDR3 is 13 amino acids long. CDR3 sequence: CASSLLAGRGYTF. CDR3 nucleotide sequence: TGTGCCAGCAGCTTATTGGCCGGAAGGGGCTACACCTTC.

V and J are TRBV9 and TRBJ1-1; maybe TRBD1 (6 bases). The V gene's germline CDR1 is SGDLS and CDR2 YYNGEE. The CDR3 loop spans 14 amino acids. The V and J ends lost 2 bases and 7 bases respectively, with 15 bases between them. The CDR3 DNA is TGTGCCAGCAGCGTCCAACAGGGAGAGGGTGAAGCTTTCTTT. This encodes CASSVQQGEGEAFF.

The chain employs TRBV30 and TRBJ1-4; 11 nucleotides agree with TRBD1. CDR1 GTSNPN and CDR2 SVGIG come from the germline V gene (reference sequence). This CDR3 spans 16 amino acids. Trimming cost V 5 bases and J 3 bases; bases outside gene matches: 8. For the CDR3, the DNA is TGTGCCTGGGGGACAGGGGGGAGTTGGGCTAATGAAAAACTGTTTTTT. Translating it yields CAWGTGGSWANEKLFF.

This clonotype came up a few times. The chain joins TRBV29-1 to TRBJ1-2; TRBD1 might be the D (5 bases). V was pared by 4 bases and J by 3 bases, with 12 bases between. The CDR3 spans 13 residues. The V gene's germline CDR1 is SQVTM and CDR2 ANQGSEA. The CDR3 spells CSVGSQGYYGYTF. The DNA for the CDR3 is TGCAGCGTTGGGTCCCAGGGATACTATGGCTACACCTTC.

The V and J genes are TRBV2 and TRBJ1-2; TRBD1 is a possible D gene (6 bases). This CDR3 is built from 12 residues. Germline assignment: CDR1 SNHLY and CDR2 FYNNEI. V was trimmed by 8 bases and J by 7 bases, leaving 14 bases between them. The CDR3 bases are TGTGCCAGCGGTGGACAGAGGGTTGGCTACACCTTC. Translation gives CASGGQRVGYTF.

V and J are TRBV5-6 and TRBJ2-2; 8 bases agree with TRBD1. The V gene end was trimmed by 3 bases and the J gene end by 5 bases; junction bases not matched to a gene: 0. The CDR3 loop spans 13 amino acids. Germline-derived CDR1 and CDR2 are SGHDT and YYEEEE. The CDR3 loop reads CASSWTGTGELFF. In DNA form, the CDR3 reads TGTGCCAGCAGCTGGACAGGGACCGGGGAGCTGTTTTTT.

The chain links TRBV5-1 to TRBJ2-5, with TRBD2 as a possible D gene (6 bases). The CDR3 consists of 13 residues. CDR1 is SGHRS, CDR2 YFSETQ, per germline. V was trimmed by 4 bases and J by 2 bases, leaving 9 bases between them. DNA of the CDR3: TGCGCCAGCAGCCATAGCGGACAAGAGACCCAGTACTTC. Its protein product is CASSHSGQETQYF.

V usage is TRBV20-1 and J usage is TRBJ1-1; D possibly corresponds to TRBD1 (5 bases). Between the trimmed V and J ends, which lost 3 bases and 0 bases, there was a span of 17 bases. Germline V lookup: CDR1 DFQATT, CDR2 SNEGSKA (reference sequence). The CDR3 has 16 residues. The CDR3 reads CSARGLFGIMNTEAFF. CDR3 sequence (DNA): TGCAGTGCTAGGGGGCTTTTTGGCATCATGAACACTGAAGCTTTCTTT.